Each of the 30 T cell receptor beta chains below was sequenced from the same sample in a study of shared clonotypes between healthy human individuals. The protocol was immunoSEQ multiplex PCR, while the TCRdb copy is restricted to in-frame clones and leaves out a portion. The table includes about 330,000 clones, 87% detected once. The material sequenced was memory CD8+ T cells sorted from blood. Subset indicated: CD45RO+ cells pooled with CCR7-negative TemRA cells. The receptors were gathered from a man younger than 35 in good health.

This chain uses TRBV2 with TRBJ1-2; no clear D. The CDR3 is 11 amino acids. CDR1 is SNHLY and CDR2 is FYNNEI in the germline V gene. V lost 7 bases and J 4 bases, leaving 7 bases between the germline ends. The CDR3 DNA sequence: TGTGCCAGCACCAGGACCTATGGCTACACCTTC. The encoded protein is CASTRTYGYTF.

The chain joins TRBV5-1 to TRBJ1-4, with D unclear. Looked up from germline, CDR1 is SGHRS and CDR2 is YFSETQ. This CDR3 contains 13 residues. Deletions cut 4 bases from V and 6 bases from J, with 10 bases between. CDR3 coding DNA: TGCGCCAGCAGCCCCCTCCTCTATGAAAAACTGTTTTTT. Its translation: CASSPLLYEKLFF.

The chain recombines TRBV7-9 with TRBJ1-1; D remains ambiguous. The ends were cut back, 2 bases at V and 3 bases at J, with 7 bases in the middle. The germline V gene has CDR1 SEHNR and CDR2 FQNEAQ (reference sequence). There are 13 residues in the CDR3. The CDR3 DNA sequence: TGTGCCAGCAGCTTATCGGAATACACTGAAGCTTTCTTT. This codes for CASSLSEYTEAFF.

The chain carries TRBV19 and TRBJ2-7, with TRBD2 matching 7 bases. From germline, CDR1 is LNHDA and CDR2 SQIVND (reference sequence). Unmatched junction bases numbered 7, after V lost 6 bases and J lost 2 bases. This CDR3 comprises 14 residues. CDR3 DNA: TGTGCCAGTAGCAATCTCCGGGAGGCCTACGAGCAGTACTTC. Translated, it gives CASSNLREAYEQYF.

The chain has TRBV29-1 and TRBJ1-2; 7 bases are a match to TRBD1. Germline assignment: CDR1 SQVTM and CDR2 ANQGSEA. This CDR3 has 15 amino acids. The trim removed 6 bases at V and 1 base at J, leaving 11 bases unmatched. The CDR3 nucleotides are TGCAGCGTAGGCACAGGGGATGCCTTTAACTATGGCTACACCTTC. It specifies CSVGTGDAFNYGYTF.

The gene calls are TRBV30 and TRBJ1-1; 7 nucleotides line up with TRBD1. This CDR3 has 13 amino acids. Germline V CDR1 and CDR2: GTSNPN, SVGIG (reference sequence). With V trimmed by 4 bases and J by 1 base, 3 bases remained unmatched. CDR3 protein: CAWMGQTNTEAFF. CDR3 nucleotides: TGTGCCTGGATGGGACAGACGAACACTGAAGCTTTCTTT.

V usage is TRBV15 and J usage is TRBJ2-7; 7 bases match TRBD2. Unmatched junction bases numbered 6, after V lost 5 bases and J lost 5 bases. Per the germline V gene, CDR1 is LNHNV and CDR2 is YYDKDF (reference sequence). The length of the CDR3 is 13 residues. The CDR3 nucleotides are TGTGCCACCAGCCCCCAGCGGGGCAACGAGCAGTACTTC. It specifies CATSPQRGNEQYF. Together with reference TRBV15 and TRBJ2-7, the CDR3 gives the full variable domain: DAMVIQNPRYQVTQFGKPVTLSCSQTLNHNVMYWYQQKSSQAPKLLFHYYDKDFNNEADTPDNFQSRRPNTSFCFLDIRSPGLGDTAMYLCATSPQRGNEQYFGPGTRLTVT.

J is TRBJ2-1 and V is TRBV27; the D is unclear. V was pared by 4 bases and J by 4 bases, with 8 bases between. CDR3 size: 13 residues. Germline CDR1 MNHEY, CDR2 SMNVEV (reference sequence). The CDR3 is CASSYTTYNEQFF. The CDR3 region has the DNA TGTGCCAGCAGTTACACAACTTACAATGAGCAGTTCTTC.

This clone was counted between two and nine times. The chain employs TRBV7-2 and TRBJ1-6; D uncertain. Deletions cut 0 bases from V and 0 bases from J, with 9 bases between. The CDR3 totals 17 residues. Germline loops: CDR1 SGHTA, CDR2 FQGNSA. The CDR3 reads CASSLAPPSSYNSPLHF. CDR3 in DNA: TGTGCCAGCAGCTTAGCGCCGCCGAGCTCCTATAATTCACCCCTCCACTTT.

This clone was detected only a few times. CDR3 DNA sequence: TGTGCCAGCAGTGACCCCGGGGGCGGGGGCGCTTACAATGAGCAGTTCTTC. Its translation is CASSDPGGGGAYNEQFF. The chain uses TRBV6-1 and TRBJ2-1, with TRBD2 as a possible D gene (7 bases). Trimming cost V 3 bases and J 4 bases, with 19 bases left between them. In germline, CDR1 is MNHNS, CDR2 SASEGT. The length of the CDR3 is 17 residues.

DNA of the CDR3: TGTGCCAGCAGCTTGGTTGGCGTCAACAGGGGGTTCAGGACCCAGCATTTT. The encoded protein is CASSLVGVNRGFRTQHF. The V and J genes are TRBV5-4 and TRBJ1-5, with 8 bases matching TRBD1. The germline V gene encodes CDR1 SGHNT and CDR2 YYREEE (reference sequence). This CDR3 is 17 amino acids long. V lost 0 bases to trimming and J lost 11 bases; unmatched junction nucleotides: 16.

Of note for this clone: This CDR3 is also generated by other DNA sequences in the sample. V usage is TRBV9 and J usage is TRBJ2-7; the D is unclear. CDR3 length: 13 amino acids. With 0 bases removed from V and 3 bases from J, the gap between germline ends came to 7 bases. Germline V gene lookup returns CDR1 SGDLS and CDR2 YYNGEE. CDR3 in DNA: TGTGCCAGCAGCGTAGGAAGTAGCTACGAGCAGTACTTC. Amino acids: CASSVGSSYEQYF.

The chain carries TRBV20-1 and TRBJ1-3; the D is unclear. The CDR3 spans 11 residues. CDR1 is DFQATT, CDR2 SNEGSKA, per germline (reference sequence). The V and J ends lost 1 base and 7 bases respectively, with 5 bases between them. The CDR3 loop is CSARGDNTIYF. CDR3 nucleotide sequence: TGCAGTGCTAGAGGGGATAACACCATATATTTT.

J is TRBJ2-1 and V is TRBV4-3; D ambiguous. The V end was cut by 2 bases, the J end by 4 bases, with 6 bases between. The length of the CDR3 is 13 residues. Per germline, CDR1 LGHNA and CDR2 YSLEER. In DNA, the CDR3 is TGCGCCAGCAGCCAATTCACATACAATGAGCAGTTCTTC. Encoded protein: CASSQFTYNEQFF.

The chain has TRBV5-1 and TRBJ2-7; D is perhaps TRBD1 (6 bases). Trimming cost V 4 bases and J 0 bases, with 14 bases left between them. Per the germline V gene, CDR1 is SGHRS and CDR2 is YFSETQ. CDR3 length: 15 amino acids. CDR3 sequence reads: CASSPRDTSSYEQYF. CDR3 nucleotides: TGCGCCAGCAGCCCGAGGGACACGAGCTCCTACGAGCAGTACTTC.

CDR3 nucleotide sequence: TGTGCCAGCAGTTTCGGATTGAACACCGGGGAGCTGTTTTTT. Protein product: CASSFGLNTGELFF. The J gene is TRBJ2-2, the V gene TRBV6-5; D is undetermined. Deletions cut 4 bases from V and 1 base from J, with 7 bases between. CDR3 length: 14 residues. Germline values: CDR1 MNHEY, CDR2 SVGAGI.

This rearrangement joins TRBV15 to TRBJ1-5; TRBD1 might be the D (5 bases). The V gene lost 5 bases and the J gene lost 0 bases, with 14 bases spanning the gap. The CDR3 is 16 residues long. Germline CDR1 and CDR2: LNHNV and YYDKDF (reference sequence). CDR3 DNA sequence: TGTGCCACCAGCGAAGGGACGGCGGTTAGCAATCAGCCCCAGCATTTT. It codes for CATSEGTAVSNQPQHF.

This sequence joins TRBV25-1 and TRBJ2-4, with D possibly matching TRBD1 (6 bases). This CDR3 has 16 amino acids. The germline gives CDR1 MGHDK, CDR2 SYGVNS. Trimming removed 3 bases at V and 3 bases at J, with 15 bases between. The CDR3: CASSDERGIVKNIQYF. Here the CDR3 DNA reads TGTGCCAGCAGTGATGAGAGGGGGATTGTCAAAAACATTCAGTACTTC.

The chain uses TRBV25-1 and TRBJ1-5; a weak D match, TRBD1 (5 bases). The CDR3 length is 14 residues. Trimming took off 5 bases at V and 3 bases at J, with 11 bases between the two ends. Per the germline V gene, CDR1 is MGHDK and CDR2 is SYGVNS. CDR3 in amino acids: CASSLGDVNQPQHF. The CDR3 bases are TGTGCCAGCAGTCTTGGGGACGTCAATCAGCCCCAGCATTTT.

This chain links TRBV10-1 with TRBJ2-1; D ambiguous. The length of the CDR3 is 14 residues. V lost 3 bases, J lost 3 bases, and 9 bases lay in between. Germline assignment: CDR1 WNHNN and CDR2 SYGVQD (reference sequence). The DNA of the CDR3 is TGCGCCAGCAGTGAAGGGTCAGACTACAATGAGCAGTTCTTC. Translation: CASSEGSDYNEQFF.

The table lists this clone with many counts. The chain is built from TRBV15 and TRBJ2-7; D unresolved. Trimming left V 5 bases short and J 1 base short, with 15 bases between. From germline, CDR1 is LNHNV and CDR2 YYDKDF (reference sequence). This CDR3 region has 15 residues. The CDR3 DNA sequence: TGTGCCACCAGCTCCAGTTCGGCCCCGTCCTACGAGCAGTACTTC. Its protein is CATSSSSAPSYEQYF.

The chain links TRBV4-3 to TRBJ2-7; 10 bases map to TRBD2. The germline gives CDR1 LGHNA, CDR2 YSLEER. CDR3 length: 15 residues. Trimming removed 0 bases from V and 9 bases from J; junction bases left unmatched: 8. The CDR3 is CASSQDTSGIYAQYF. CDR3 nucleotides: TGCGCCAGCAGCCAAGATACTAGCGGGATATATGCGCAGTACTTC.

The gene calls are TRBV6-6 and TRBJ1-1; 8 nucleotides match TRBD1. This CDR3 comprises 16 residues. The germline V gene encodes CDR1 MNHNY and CDR2 SVGAGI (reference sequence). J was trimmed by 6 bases and V by 6 bases; bases with no gene match: 15. The CDR3 region has the DNA TGTGCCAGCAGAACCCAAAGGGCAGGGGGCAGGGCTGAAGCTTTCTTT. This gives the protein CASRTQRAGGRAEAFF.

V gene TRBV11-2 combines with J gene TRBJ2-7; perhaps D is TRBD1 or TRBD2 (5 bases each). V was shortened by 3 bases and J by 1 base, with 7 bases between the two germline ends. Germline CDR1 SGHAT, CDR2 FQNNGV. The CDR3 sequence is 13 residues long. CDR3 loop: CASSFGASYEQYF. The CDR3 nucleotides are TGTGCCAGCAGCTTCGGGGCTTCCTACGAGCAGTACTTC.

The chain links TRBV7-9 to TRBJ1-2, with TRBD1 as a possible D gene (5 bases). Germline CDR1 is SEHNR and CDR2 is FQNEAQ (reference sequence). The CDR3 extends over 14 amino acids. Trimming stripped 2 bases from V and 1 base from J, with 8 bases between. The CDR3 spells CASSLTGINYGYTF. The CDR3 nucleotides are TGTGCCAGCAGCTTAACAGGAATTAACTATGGCTACACCTTC.

This clone was detected once. The V and J genes are TRBV11-2 and TRBJ1-2; TRBD1 might be the D (6 bases). CDR3 length: 14 amino acids. The V end was cut by 4 bases, the J end by 7 bases, with 16 bases between. Germline loops: CDR1 SGHAT, CDR2 FQNNGV. The CDR3 sequence is CASSSPGEVSGYTF. Written as DNA, the CDR3 is TGTGCCAGCAGCTCGCCAGGGGAGGTGTCTGGCTACACCTTC.

This clone has more than one count but fewer than ten. V gene TRBV4-1 combines with J gene TRBJ2-7, with D hard to call. The V gene lost 0 bases and the J gene lost 0 bases, with 12 bases spanning the gap. CDR3 size: 16 residues. Germline CDR1 MGHRA, CDR2 YSYEKL. This CDR3 reads CASSQDATAISYEQYF. For the CDR3, the DNA is TGCGCCAGCAGCCAAGACGCGACGGCGATCTCCTACGAGCAGTACTTC.

V and J are TRBV6-5 and TRBJ2-7; TRBD2 is a possible D gene (6 bases). Germline CDR1 is MNHEY and CDR2 is SVGAGI. The CDR3 sequence is 15 residues long. The germline V and J ends were trimmed by 2 bases and 4 bases, with 15 bases remaining between them. The CDR3 loop is CASSYRPFAGYEQYF. The CDR3 DNA reads as TGTGCCAGCAGTTACCGACCCTTCGCGGGATACGAGCAGTACTTC.

CDR3 residues: CASSYSEGVNTEAFF. The CDR3 DNA reads TGTGCCAGCAGTTACTCGGAGGGGGTGAACACTGAAGCTTTCTTT. This rearrangement joins TRBV6-6 to TRBJ1-1, with D maybe TRBD1 (6 bases). Germline V gene data show CDR1 as MNHNY and CDR2 as SVGAGI (reference sequence). This CDR3 region has 15 residues. V lost 0 bases, J lost 0 bases, and 8 bases lay in between.

In the case of this clone: With a far larger clone one base away, a read error is the likely cause. Other DNA sequences of this sample code for an identical CDR3. The chain recombines TRBV5-6 with TRBJ2-7; 10 positions agree with TRBD2. With V trimmed by 0 bases and J by 0 bases, 0 bases remained unmatched. Germline CDR1 reads SGHDT; CDR2 reads YYEEEE. The CDR3 has 15 amino acids. The CDR3, as DNA: TGTGCCAGCAGCTTGGGGACTAGCGGCTCCTACGAGCAGTACTTC. Translation: CASSLGTSGSYEQYF.